This T cell receptor beta chain was recorded in a study of T cells in localized non-small cell lung cancer. This CDR3 comprises 14 residues. The V end lost 5 bases, the J end lost 4 bases, and 11 bases lay between the germline ends. Germline assignment: CDR1 SGHTA and CDR2 FQGNSA. This clone was seen only a few times. Profiling relied on immunoSEQ multiplex PCR, and the TCRdb table lists in-frame clones only, not all of them. Among about 82,000 clones listed, roughly 80% were seen once. The V and J genes are TRBV7-2 and TRBJ2-2; the D gene is possibly TRBD1 (5 bases). Material: PBMCs, obtained before any cancer treatment. The source of this sequence is a man aged 40-75 years with stage II squamous cell lung carcinoma. The CDR3 DNA reads TGTGCCAGCAGCCCGGACACCCGCACCGGGGAGCTGTTTTTT. This gives the protein CASSPDTRTGELFF.